A selection of T cell receptor beta chains follows, all from one sample in a study of T cell responses to AZD1222 COVID-19 vaccine. Sequencing used immunoSEQ multiplex PCR; TCRdb keeps in-frame clones, though not all of them. The sample contains tens of thousands of clones, 85% to 90% of which appear only once. Sequenced here: peripheral blood, sampled 28 days after the second AZD1222 dose. The receptors were sampled from an adult who received the AZD1222 COVID-19 vaccine. Both conserved end residues are part of each CDR3. Each record gives: clone size, D gene, V gene, J gene, CDR3 DNA, CDR3 protein. The D gene is left open where the match is weak. Rows give clone size only sometimes, using once, few, many, or a class for an expanded clone.

.	.	TRBV5-1	TRBJ1-1	TGCGCCACCTCAGAACAGGGCATCAACACTGAAGCTTTCTTT	CATSEQGINTEAFF
.	.	TRBV11-2	TRBJ1-6	TGTGCCAGCAGCTCCTCCGGAGGGAAGTTTAATTCACCCCTCCACTTT	CASSSSGGKFNSPLHF
.	.	TRBV4-2	TRBJ1-1	TGTGCCAGCAGCCAAGTTGCAGGGGCGAGGACTGAAGCTTTCTTT	CASSQVAGARTEAFF
.	.	TRBV20-1	TRBJ2-7	TGCAGTGCTAGTCAGACGGACGAGCAGTACTTC	CSASQTDEQYF
.	.	TRBV27	TRBJ1-3	TGTGCCAGCAGTAGGACAGTTGGCTCTGGAAACACCATATATTTT	CASSRTVGSGNTIYF
.	.	TRBV10-3	TRBJ1-5	TGTGCCATCAGTTCCGGGGCCCAGACTCAGCCCCAGCATTTT	CAISSGAQTQPQHF
once	.	TRBV6-5	TRBJ1-2	TGTGCCAGCAGTCCCCTCGGAGGGGACTATGGCTACACCTTC	CASSPLGGDYGYTF
.	.	TRBV6-6	TRBJ1-5	TGTGCCAGCACCCAGGGACATCCTAGCAATCAGCCCCAGCATTTT	CASTQGHPSNQPQHF
.	.	TRBV7-2	TRBJ1-4	TGTGCCAGCAGCCAGAATGTGGCTAATGAAAAACTGTTTTTT	CASSQNVANEKLFF
.	TRBD2	TRBV6-6	TRBJ2-2	TGTGCCAGCACCGGGACTAGCGGCTTCGGGGAGCTGTTTTTT	CASTGTSGFGELFF
.	.	TRBV30	TRBJ1-3	TGTGCCTGGAGTATGGACAGCTCTGGAAACACCATATATTTT	CAWSMDSSGNTIYF
.	.	TRBV30	TRBJ1-2	TGTGCCTGGAGTGTACTTCGGACAGAGAACTATGGCTACACCTTC	CAWSVLRTENYGYTF
.	.	TRBV10-3	TRBJ1-2	TGTGCCATCAGTGAGTCGAGGGATTCTGGTGGCTACACCTTC	CAISESRDSGGYTF
.	TRBD2	TRBV4-3	TRBJ2-1	TGCGCCAGCAGCCAAGACTTAAGCGGGGGGGCCTGGGAGCAGTTCTTC	CASSQDLSGGAWEQFF
once	TRBD2	TRBV6-5	TRBJ2-2	TGTGCCAGCAGTTATCTAGCGGGGGGGGTTGCCGGGGAGCTGTTTTTT	CASSYLAGGVAGELFF